This T cell receptor (beta chain) was observed in a study of blood T cell repertoires in COVID-19. The authors' processing: By means of reference gene primer amplification, nucleated cell counts were estimated. Data came from immunoSEQ multiplex PCR; TCRdb stores just in-frame clones and leaves some out. That table supplies the V and J calls and clone size; D and trimming were determined from the DNA. This table holds 60,000 to 85,000 clones, 75% to 85% found once. This CDR3 has 15 residues. Germline V lookup: CDR1 MGHRA, CDR2 YSYEKL. V was clipped by 1 base and J by 5 bases; unmatched bases: 5. This receptor was obtained from a man at least 80 years old with acute or convalescent COVID-19. The sample was peripheral blood. The rearrangement links TRBV4-1 to TRBJ2-5, with TRBD2 matching 9 bases. Here the CDR3 DNA reads TGCGCCAGCAGCCAAGGAGCTGCGGGAGGGGAGACCCAGTACTTC. It is translated as CASSQGAAGGETQYF.